The following is a TCR beta chain sequence with its context. Its cognate antigen is unknown. Germline V gene data show CDR1 as MNHEY and CDR2 as SVGAGI. The CDR3 runs to 14 residues. Unmatched junction bases numbered 5, after V lost 4 bases and J lost 3 bases. This specimen belongs to a study of CD8 T cell repertoires and HIV-1 epitope variants. Whole-study context: Each of Twenty-five Gag and Nef epitope peptides stimulated a separate culture.

General study findings and limits: The assay identified only TCR beta chains of antigen-proliferating T cells.

The table came from immunoSEQ multiplex PCR; TCRdb's copy has only in-frame clones and leaves some out. The data show nearly 7,000 clones, with over 55% seen just once and approximately 39% held by the top ten. The chain employs TRBV6-5 and TRBJ1-2, with 7 bases fitting TRBD1. The source is a male donor with HIV. The sequenced sample was cultured CD8+ T cells derived from PBMCs. The CDR3 DNA sequence: TGTGCCAGCAGTTCGACAGGGAGTCACTATGGCTACACCTTC. Encoded protein: CASSSTGSHYGYTF.